This T cell receptor (beta chain) was documented in a study of shared clonotypes between healthy human individuals. General study findings and limits: Larger estimated richness was generally recorded for naive subsets relative to memory subsets.

Notes on this clone: What it recognizes is unknown.

The method was immunoSEQ multiplex PCR; TCRdb's version includes in-frame clones alone and lacks a portion of them. The sample lists roughly 2 million clones, approximately 94% seen once, with about 1.1% in the top ten. Naive CD8 cells lacked CD45RO, underwent positive selection for CCR7 and left out terminally differentiated effector memory CD45RA+ cells. Germline lookup yields CDR1 MDHEN and CDR2 SYDVKM. The CDR3 contains 15 residues. V shed 5 bases and J shed 6 bases, with 14 bases lying between them. Sequenced sample: naive CD8+ T cells sorted from blood. The chain couples TRBV28 to TRBJ1-6; D may be TRBD1 (5 bases). This receptor was taken from a young man in good health. In DNA form, the CDR3 reads TGTGCCAGCAGTACTCCGGGACGGAGTAATTCACCCCTCCACTTT. It is translated as CASSTPGRSNSPLHF.